What follows is one T cell receptor (beta chain) and its context. CDR3 length: 14 amino acids. Looked up from germline, CDR1 is MNHEY and CDR2 is SVGAGI. The V end lost 6 bases, the J end lost 0 bases, and 12 bases lay between the germline ends. Data came from immunoSEQ multiplex PCR; TCRdb stores just in-frame clones and leaves some out. The repertoire holds some 50,000 clones, with roughly 89% as singletons. This sample was taken from a study of neoadjuvant nivolumab and ipilimumab in lung cancer. The receptor comes from an adult with non-small cell lung cancer. Some clones in this sample may be carry-over from other donors' samples. The specimen comprised blood, sampled before neoadjuvant nivolumab, alone or with ipilimumab. J is TRBJ2-7 and V is TRBV6-5; D possibly corresponds to TRBD1 (6 bases). In DNA form, the CDR3 reads TGTGCCAGCAGATTACAGGGATTCTCCTACGAGCAGTACTTC. Its protein product is CASRLQGFSYEQYF.